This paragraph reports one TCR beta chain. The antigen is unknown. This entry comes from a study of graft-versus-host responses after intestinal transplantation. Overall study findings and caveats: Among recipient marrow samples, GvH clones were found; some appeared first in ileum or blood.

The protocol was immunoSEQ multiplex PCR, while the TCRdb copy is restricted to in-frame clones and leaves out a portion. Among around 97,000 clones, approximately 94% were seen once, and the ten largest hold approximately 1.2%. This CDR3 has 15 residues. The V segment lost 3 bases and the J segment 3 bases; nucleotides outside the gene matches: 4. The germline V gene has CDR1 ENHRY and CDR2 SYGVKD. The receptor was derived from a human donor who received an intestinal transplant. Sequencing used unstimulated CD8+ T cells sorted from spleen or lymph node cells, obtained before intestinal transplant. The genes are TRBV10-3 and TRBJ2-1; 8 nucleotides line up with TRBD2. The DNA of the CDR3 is TGTGCCATCAGTGACCGGGGGGGGATCTACAATGAGCAGTTCTTC. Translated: CAISDRGGIYNEQFF.